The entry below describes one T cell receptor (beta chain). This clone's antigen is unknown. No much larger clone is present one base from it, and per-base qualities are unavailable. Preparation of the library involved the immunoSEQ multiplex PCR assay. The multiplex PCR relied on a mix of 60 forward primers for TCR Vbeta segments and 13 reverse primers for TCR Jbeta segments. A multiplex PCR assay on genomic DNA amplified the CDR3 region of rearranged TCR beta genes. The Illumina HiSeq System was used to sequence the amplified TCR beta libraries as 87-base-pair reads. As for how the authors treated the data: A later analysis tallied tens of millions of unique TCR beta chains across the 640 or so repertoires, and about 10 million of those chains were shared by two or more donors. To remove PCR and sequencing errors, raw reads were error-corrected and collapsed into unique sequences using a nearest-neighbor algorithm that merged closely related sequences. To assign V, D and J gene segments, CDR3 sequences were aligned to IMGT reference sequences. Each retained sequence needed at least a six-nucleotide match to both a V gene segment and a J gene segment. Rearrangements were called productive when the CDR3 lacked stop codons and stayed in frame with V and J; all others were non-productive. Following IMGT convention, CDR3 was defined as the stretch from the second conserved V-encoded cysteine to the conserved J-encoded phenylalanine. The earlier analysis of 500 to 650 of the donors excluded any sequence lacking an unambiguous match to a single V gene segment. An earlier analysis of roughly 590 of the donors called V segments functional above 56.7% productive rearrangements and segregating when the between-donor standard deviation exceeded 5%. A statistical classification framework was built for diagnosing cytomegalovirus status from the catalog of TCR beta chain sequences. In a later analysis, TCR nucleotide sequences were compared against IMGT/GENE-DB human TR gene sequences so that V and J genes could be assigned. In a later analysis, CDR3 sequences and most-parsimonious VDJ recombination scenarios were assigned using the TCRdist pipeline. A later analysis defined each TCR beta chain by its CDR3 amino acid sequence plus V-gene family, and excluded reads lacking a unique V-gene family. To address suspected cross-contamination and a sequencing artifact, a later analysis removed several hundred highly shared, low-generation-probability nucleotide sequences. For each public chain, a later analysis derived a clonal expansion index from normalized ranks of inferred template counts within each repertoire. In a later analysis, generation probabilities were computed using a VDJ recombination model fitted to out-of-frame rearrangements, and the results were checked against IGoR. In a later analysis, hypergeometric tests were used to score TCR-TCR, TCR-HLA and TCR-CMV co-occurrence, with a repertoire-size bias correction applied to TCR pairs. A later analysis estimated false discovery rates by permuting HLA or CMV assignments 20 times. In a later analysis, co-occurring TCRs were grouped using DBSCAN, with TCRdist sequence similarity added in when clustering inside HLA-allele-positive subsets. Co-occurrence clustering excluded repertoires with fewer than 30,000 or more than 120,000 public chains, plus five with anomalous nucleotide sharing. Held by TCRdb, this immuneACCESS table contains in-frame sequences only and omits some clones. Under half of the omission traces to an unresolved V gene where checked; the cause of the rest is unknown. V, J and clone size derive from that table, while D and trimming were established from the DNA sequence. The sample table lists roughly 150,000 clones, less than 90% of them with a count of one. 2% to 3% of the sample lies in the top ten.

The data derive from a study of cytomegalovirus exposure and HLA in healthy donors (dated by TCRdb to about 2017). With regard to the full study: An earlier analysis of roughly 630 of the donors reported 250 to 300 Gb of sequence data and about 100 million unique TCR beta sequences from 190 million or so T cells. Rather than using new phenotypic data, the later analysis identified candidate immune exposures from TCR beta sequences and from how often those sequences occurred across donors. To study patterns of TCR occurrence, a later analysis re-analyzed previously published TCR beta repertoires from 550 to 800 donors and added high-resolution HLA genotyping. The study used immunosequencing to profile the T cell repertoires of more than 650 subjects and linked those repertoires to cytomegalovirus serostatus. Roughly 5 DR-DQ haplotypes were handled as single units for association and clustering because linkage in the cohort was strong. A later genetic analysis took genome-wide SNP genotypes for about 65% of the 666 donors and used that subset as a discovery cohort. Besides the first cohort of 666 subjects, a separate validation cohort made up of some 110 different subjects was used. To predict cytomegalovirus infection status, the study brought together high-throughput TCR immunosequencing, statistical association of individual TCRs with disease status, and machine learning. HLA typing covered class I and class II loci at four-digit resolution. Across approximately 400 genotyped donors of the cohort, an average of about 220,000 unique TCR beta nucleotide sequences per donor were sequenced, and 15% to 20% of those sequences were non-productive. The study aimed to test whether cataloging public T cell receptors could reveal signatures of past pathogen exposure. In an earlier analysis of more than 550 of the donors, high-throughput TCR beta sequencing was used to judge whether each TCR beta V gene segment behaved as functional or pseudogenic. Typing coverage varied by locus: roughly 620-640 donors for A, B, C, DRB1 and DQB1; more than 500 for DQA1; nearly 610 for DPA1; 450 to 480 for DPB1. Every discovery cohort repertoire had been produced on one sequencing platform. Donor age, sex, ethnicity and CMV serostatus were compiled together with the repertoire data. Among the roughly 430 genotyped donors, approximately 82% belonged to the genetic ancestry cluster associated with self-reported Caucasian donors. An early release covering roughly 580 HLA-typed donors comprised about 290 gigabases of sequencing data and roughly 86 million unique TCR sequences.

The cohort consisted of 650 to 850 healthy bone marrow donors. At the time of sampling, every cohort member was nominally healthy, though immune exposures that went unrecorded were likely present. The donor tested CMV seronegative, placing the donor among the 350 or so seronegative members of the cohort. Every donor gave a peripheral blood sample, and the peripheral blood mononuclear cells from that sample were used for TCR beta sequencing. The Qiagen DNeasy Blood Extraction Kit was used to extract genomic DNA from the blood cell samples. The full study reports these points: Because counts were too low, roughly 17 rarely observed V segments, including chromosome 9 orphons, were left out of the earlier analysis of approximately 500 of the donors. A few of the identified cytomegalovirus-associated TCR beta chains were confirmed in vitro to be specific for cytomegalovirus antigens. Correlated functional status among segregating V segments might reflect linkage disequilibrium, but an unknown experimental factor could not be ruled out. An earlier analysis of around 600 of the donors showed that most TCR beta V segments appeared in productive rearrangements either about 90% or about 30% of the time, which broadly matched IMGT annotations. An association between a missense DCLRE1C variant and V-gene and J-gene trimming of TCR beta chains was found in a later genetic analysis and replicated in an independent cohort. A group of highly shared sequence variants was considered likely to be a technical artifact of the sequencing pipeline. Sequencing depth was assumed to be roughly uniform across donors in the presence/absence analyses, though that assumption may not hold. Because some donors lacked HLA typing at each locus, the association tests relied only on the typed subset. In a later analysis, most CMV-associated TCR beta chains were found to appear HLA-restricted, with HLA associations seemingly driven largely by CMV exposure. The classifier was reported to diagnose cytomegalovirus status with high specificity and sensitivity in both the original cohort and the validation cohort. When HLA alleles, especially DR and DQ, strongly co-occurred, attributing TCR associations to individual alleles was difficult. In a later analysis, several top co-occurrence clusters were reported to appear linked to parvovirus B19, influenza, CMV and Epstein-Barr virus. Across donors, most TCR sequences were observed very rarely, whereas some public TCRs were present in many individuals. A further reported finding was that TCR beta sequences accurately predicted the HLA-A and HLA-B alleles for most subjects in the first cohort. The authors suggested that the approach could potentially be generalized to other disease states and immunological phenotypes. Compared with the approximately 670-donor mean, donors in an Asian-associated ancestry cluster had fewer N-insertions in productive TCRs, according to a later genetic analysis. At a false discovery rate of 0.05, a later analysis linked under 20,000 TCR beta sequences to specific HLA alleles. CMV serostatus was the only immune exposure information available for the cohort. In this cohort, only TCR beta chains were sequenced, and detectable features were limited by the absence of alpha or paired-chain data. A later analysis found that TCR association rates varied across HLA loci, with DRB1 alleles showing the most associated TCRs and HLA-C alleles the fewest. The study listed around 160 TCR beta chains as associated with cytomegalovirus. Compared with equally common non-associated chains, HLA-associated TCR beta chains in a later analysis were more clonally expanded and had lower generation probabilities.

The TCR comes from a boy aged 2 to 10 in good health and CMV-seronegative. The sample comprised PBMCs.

The sequenced DNA: TGTGCCAGCCGACAGGAGATCACAGATACGCAGTATTTT. Its translation is CASRQEITDTQYF. The chain couples TRBV6-5 to TRBJ2-3, with a weak D call of TRBD1 (6 bases match). The germline V gene sets CDR1 to MNHEY and CDR2 to SVGAGI. The CDR3 runs 13 residues from the cysteine to the phenylalanine. Left in the record is the CDR3 DNA by itself, 39 bases read in frame from the first base. The germline ends are 11 bases apart after V is trimmed by 8 bases and J by 2 bases.